This T cell receptor beta chain is from a study of cytomegalovirus exposure and HLA in healthy donors. Germline loops: CDR1 MDHEN, CDR2 SYDVKM. The CDR3 totals 15 residues. V lost 0 bases to trimming and J lost 6 bases; unmatched junction nucleotides: 2. Points on this clone: Its antigen is unknown.

Study observations and caveats: In a later analysis, several top co-occurrence clusters appeared linked to parvovirus B19, influenza, CMV and Epstein-Barr virus.

PCR involved 60 Vbeta and 13 Jbeta primers. Data came from immunoSEQ multiplex PCR; TCRdb stores just in-frame clones and leaves some out. The sample yields some 160,000 clones, around 85% seen once. The J gene is TRBJ2-3, the V gene TRBV28, with 11 bases that match TRBD1. The TCR comes from a man aged 45-60 years in good health and CMV-seropositive. Sequencing input: PBMCs. CDR3 sequence (DNA): TGTGCCAGCAGTTTATGGGGACAGGGGGGTGATACGCAGTATTTT. Translated, it gives CASSLWGQGGDTQYF.